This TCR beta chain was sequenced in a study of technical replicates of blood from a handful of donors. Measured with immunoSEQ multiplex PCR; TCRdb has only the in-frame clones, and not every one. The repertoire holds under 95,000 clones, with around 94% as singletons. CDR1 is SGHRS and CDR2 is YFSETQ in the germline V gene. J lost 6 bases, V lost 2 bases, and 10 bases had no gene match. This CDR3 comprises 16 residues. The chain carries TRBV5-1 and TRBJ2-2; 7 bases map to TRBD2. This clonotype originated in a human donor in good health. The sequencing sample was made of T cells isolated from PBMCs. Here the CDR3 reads CASSLGRAGVAGELFF. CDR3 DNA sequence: TGCGCCAGCAGCTTAGGCCGGGCGGGAGTGGCCGGGGAGCTGTTTTTT. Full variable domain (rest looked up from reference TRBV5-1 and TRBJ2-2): KAGVTQTPRYLIKTRGQQVTLSCSPISGHRSVSWYQQTPGQGLQFLFEYFSETQRNKGNFPGRFSGRQFSNSRSEMNVSTLELGDSALYLCASSLGRAGVAGELFFGEGSRLTVL.